The subject of this entry is one T cell receptor beta chain. Its matching antigen is unknown. The germline gives CDR1 MDHEN, CDR2 SYDVKM. Trimming at V came to 2 bases and at J to 6 bases, leaving 10 bases not matched to a gene. The CDR3 contains 16 residues. These data originate in a study of T cell responses to AZD1222 COVID-19 vaccine. Findings of the study overall: The sample set comprised mostly white British donors with more females, and clonal diversity was possibly underestimated. At baseline, just six or seven AZD1222 recipients tested seropositive.

TCRdb keeps only in-frame clones here, not all; method: immunoSEQ multiplex PCR. Of some 130,000 clones listed, approximately 95% were seen once; the top ten hold approximately 7%. The chain links TRBV28 to TRBJ2-5, with TRBD2 matching 9 bases. The sample in question was peripheral blood, obtained 28 days after the second AZD1222 dose. This sequence was found in an adult who received the AZD1222 COVID-19 vaccine. Here the CDR3 reads CASSLEYGGGVQTQYF. The CDR3 DNA follows: TGTGCCAGCAGTTTAGAGTACGGCGGGGGGGTGCAGACCCAGTACTTC.